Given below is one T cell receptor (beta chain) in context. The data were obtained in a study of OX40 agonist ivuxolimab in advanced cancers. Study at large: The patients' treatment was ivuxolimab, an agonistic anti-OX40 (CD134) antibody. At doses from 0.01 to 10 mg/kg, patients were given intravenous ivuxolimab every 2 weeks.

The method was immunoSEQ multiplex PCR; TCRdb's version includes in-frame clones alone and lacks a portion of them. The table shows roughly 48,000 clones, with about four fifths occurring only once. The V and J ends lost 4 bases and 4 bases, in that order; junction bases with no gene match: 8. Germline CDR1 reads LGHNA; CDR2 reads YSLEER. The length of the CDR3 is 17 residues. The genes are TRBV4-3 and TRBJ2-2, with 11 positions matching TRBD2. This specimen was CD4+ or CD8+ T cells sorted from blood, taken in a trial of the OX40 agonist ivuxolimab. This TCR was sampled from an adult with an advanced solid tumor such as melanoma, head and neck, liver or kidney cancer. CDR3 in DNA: TGCGCCAGCAGCCTTGTAAAGCTAGCGGGGGGCACCGGGGAGCTGTTTTTT. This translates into CASSLVKLAGGTGELFF.